These T cell receptor beta chains were read from a single sample in a study of T cell responses to AZD1222 COVID-19 vaccine. Measured with immunoSEQ multiplex PCR; TCRdb has only the in-frame clones, and not every one. Of 130,000 or so clones in the sample, around 84% were seen once. The sequenced sample was peripheral blood, obtained on day 0 of AZD1222 vaccination. Receptors originate from an adult in good health. Each CDR3 is given with its conserved first and last residue. D genes are given only for firm matches. Clone size is given for some rows only: seen once, a few or many times, or a class if the clone is expanded.

cdr3_length,v_call,j_call,d_call,clone_size,cdr3_aa,cdr3_nt
15,TRBV2,TRBJ2-5,TRBD1,-,CASRPGTAPLETQYF,TGTGCCAGCAGACCCGGGACAGCGCCCCTGGAGACCCAGTACTTC
17,TRBV19,TRBJ2-5,TRBD1,-,CASSIKMWGTGEETQYF,TGTGCCAGTAGTATTAAGATGTGGGGCACAGGGGAAGAGACCCAGTACTTC
19,TRBV7-2,TRBJ2-7,TRBD2,-,CASSLVTSGGARRHYEQYF,TGTGCCAGCAGCTTAGTGACTAGCGGGGGGGCGCGTAGGCATTACGAGCAGTACTTC
16,TRBV27,TRBJ2-5,-,-,CASNLVGGGVQETQYF,TGTGCCAGCAACCTGGTCGGGGGCGGGGTCCAAGAGACCCAGTACTTC
10,TRBV5-1,TRBJ2-7,-,-,CASSLDTPGF,TGCGCCAGCAGCTTGGACACCCCGGGGTTC
12,TRBV12-3/TRBV12-4,TRBJ1-2,-,-,CASSTGNYGYTF,TGTGCCAGCAGTACAGGGAACTATGGCTACACCTTC
16,TRBV7-8,TRBJ2-1,TRBD2,few,CASRRIAGLSYNEQFF,TGTGCCAGCAGACGAATAGCGGGCCTCTCCTACAATGAGCAGTTCTTC
17,TRBV6-2/TRBV6-3,TRBJ1-1,TRBD1,-,CASSPRTGGMLYTEAFF,TGTGCCAGCAGCCCAAGGACAGGGGGTATGTTGTACACTGAAGCTTTCTTT
14,TRBV14,TRBJ2-2,-,-,CASSQQRTTGELFF,TGTGCCAGCAGCCAACAGCGTACCACCGGGGAGCTGTTTTTT
14,TRBV27,TRBJ2-5,-,few,CASGPQRSRRTQYF,TGTGCCAGCGGCCCTCAGAGGTCCCGACGGACCCAGTACTTC
16,TRBV27,TRBJ1-4,-,-,CASSPSTFAANEKLFF,TGTGCCAGCAGTCCATCCACCTTCGCGGCTAATGAAAAACTGTTTTTT
13,TRBV1,TRBJ1-4,-,-,CTSSPRDLEKLFF,TGCACCAGCAGCCCCCGGGACCTTGAAAAACTGTTTTTT
14,TRBV19,TRBJ2-7,TRBD1,-,CASSIDVQGTVQYF,TGTGCCAGTAGTATAGATGTGCAGGGGACAGTGCAGTACTTC
15,TRBV18,TRBJ2-5,-,-,CASSPRAGGQETQYF,TGTGCCAGCTCACCAAGGGCAGGCGGTCAAGAGACCCAGTACTTC
12,TRBV6-2/TRBV6-3,TRBJ2-7,-,many,CASSWAYWEQYF,TGTGCCAGCAGTTGGGCGTACTGGGAGCAGTACTTC
15,TRBV19,TRBJ1-1,-,-,CARTSGGQENTEAFF,TGTGCCAGGACTAGCGGCGGGCAGGAGAACACTGAAGCTTTCTTT
17,TRBV24-1,TRBJ2-5,TRBD2,-,CATSDSGTSAFQETQYF,TGTGCCACCAGTGATTCGGGGACTAGCGCCTTCCAAGAGACCCAGTACTTC
13,TRBV2,TRBJ1-4,-,-,CASSTITNEKLFF,TGTGCCAGCAGTACCATAACTAATGAAAAACTGTTTTTT
11,TRBV30,TRBJ2-1,TRBD1,-,CAGDRGNEQFF,TGTGCCGGGGACAGGGGGAATGAGCAGTTCTTC
16,TRBV6-1,TRBJ2-4,TRBD2,-,CASSGTSGGSQNIQYF,TGTGCCAGCAGTGGGACTAGCGGGGGGAGCCAAAACATTCAGTACTTC
14,TRBV24-1,TRBJ2-5,TRBD1,-,CATSEGGQGPTQYF,TGTGCCACCAGTGAGGGGGGACAGGGGCCGACCCAGTACTTC
14,TRBV19,TRBJ1-1,-,few,CASRSYEGGTEAFF,TGTGCCAGTAGGAGTTATGAGGGGGGCACTGAAGCTTTCTTT
13,TRBV7-9,TRBJ1-1,-,-,CASRGTAGAEAFF,TGTGCCAGCAGGGGGACGGCAGGCGCTGAAGCTTTCTTT
14,TRBV28,TRBJ1-1,-,-,CASSLAWGNTEAFF,TGTGCCAGCAGTTTAGCGTGGGGCAACACTGAAGCTTTCTTT
15,TRBV5-5,TRBJ2-1,TRBD2,-,CASSLFGSGANEQFF,TGTGCCAGCAGCTTGTTTGGGAGCGGGGCTAATGAGCAGTTCTTC
13,TRBV20-1,TRBJ1-2,-,-,CSASKEDSHGYTF,TGCAGTGCTAGTAAGGAGGACAGTCATGGCTACACCTTC